This T cell receptor beta chain is from a study of early T cells in non-severe SARS-CoV-2 infection. This clonotype appeared a few times. TCRdb independently ran MiXCR on the 5' RACE reads; one entry per CDR3 protein. The sample contains some 49,000 distinct CDR3 sequences, 12% of which appear only once. Sequenced material: whole blood. The sequence was collected from an adult who was a healthcare worker with PCR-confirmed SARS-CoV-2 infection or an uninfected control (not recorded which).

The CDR3 spells CASSALTGSTDTQYF. In nucleotides, the CDR3 is TGTGCCAGCAGTGCCCTGACAGGGTCCACAGATACGCAGTATTTT. The rearrangement joins TRBV6-1 to TRBJ2-3, with TRBD1 matching over 7 bases. The V gene's germline CDR1 is MNHNS and CDR2 SASEGT. The CDR3 sequence is 15 residues long. The V gene end was trimmed by 4 bases and the J gene end by 2 bases; junction bases not matched to a gene: 6.